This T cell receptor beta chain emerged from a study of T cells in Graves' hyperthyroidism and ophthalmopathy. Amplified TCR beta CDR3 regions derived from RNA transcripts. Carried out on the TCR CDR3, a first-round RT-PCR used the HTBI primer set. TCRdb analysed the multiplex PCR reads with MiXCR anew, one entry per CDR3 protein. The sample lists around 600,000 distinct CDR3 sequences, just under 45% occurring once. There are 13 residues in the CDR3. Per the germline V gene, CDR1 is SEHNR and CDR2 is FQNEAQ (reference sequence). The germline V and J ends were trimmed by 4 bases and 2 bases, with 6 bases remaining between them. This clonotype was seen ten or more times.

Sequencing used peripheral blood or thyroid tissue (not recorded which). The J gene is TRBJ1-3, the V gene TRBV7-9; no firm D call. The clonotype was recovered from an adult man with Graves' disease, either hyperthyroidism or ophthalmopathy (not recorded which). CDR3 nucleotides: TGTGCCAGCAGCTCCGGCCCTGGAAACACCATATATTTT. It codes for CASSSGPGNTIYF.